This T cell receptor beta chain was retrieved from a study of shared clonotypes between healthy human individuals. The assay was immunoSEQ multiplex PCR, and TCRdb's table has in-frame clones only and misses some. Altogether over a million clones are present, less than 99% being singletons, with the ten largest covering under 0.45%. Comment on this clone: Its matching antigen is unknown. A read error may account for a junction end that differs from germline.

Study conclusions and caveats: Naive subsets, compared against memory subsets, generally had larger estimated richness values.

CDR3 size: 15 residues. Germline V lookup: CDR1 SGHKS, CDR2 YYEKEE (reference sequence). The specimen sequenced was naive CD4+ T cells sorted from blood. The sample's subset: CD45RA+ positively selected. This sequence originates from a man younger than 45 in good health. J is TRBJ1-2 and V is TRBV5-5; 7 bases line up with TRBD1. The CDR3 spells CASSHYGDSLYGYTF. Here the CDR3 DNA reads TGTGCCAGCAGCCACTACGGGGACAGCCTCTATGGTTACACCTTC.